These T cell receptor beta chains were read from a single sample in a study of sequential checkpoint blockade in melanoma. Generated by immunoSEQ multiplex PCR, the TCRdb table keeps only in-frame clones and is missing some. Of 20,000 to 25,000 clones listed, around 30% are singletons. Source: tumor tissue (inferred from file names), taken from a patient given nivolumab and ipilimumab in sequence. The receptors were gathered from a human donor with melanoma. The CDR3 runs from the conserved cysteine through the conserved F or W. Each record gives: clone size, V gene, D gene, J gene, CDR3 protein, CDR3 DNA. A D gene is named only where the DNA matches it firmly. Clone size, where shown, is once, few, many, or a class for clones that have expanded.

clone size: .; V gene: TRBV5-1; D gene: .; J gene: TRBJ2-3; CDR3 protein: CASSLAGVDTDTQYF; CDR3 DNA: TGCGCCAGCAGCTTGGCAGGGGTAGACACAGATACGCAGTATTTT
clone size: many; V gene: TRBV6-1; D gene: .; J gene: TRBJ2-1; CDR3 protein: CASSEAGDEQFF; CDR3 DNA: TGTGCCAGCAGTGAAGCAGGGGATGAGCAGTTCTTC
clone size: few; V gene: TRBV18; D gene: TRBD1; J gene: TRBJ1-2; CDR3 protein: CASSPQGQGAGGYTF; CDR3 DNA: TGTGCCAGCTCACCACAAGGCCAGGGGGCTGGTGGCTACACCTTC
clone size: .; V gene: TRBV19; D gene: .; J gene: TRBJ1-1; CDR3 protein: CASSIDGYTEAFF; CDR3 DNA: TGTGCCAGTAGTATCGACGGTTACACTGAAGCTTTCTTT
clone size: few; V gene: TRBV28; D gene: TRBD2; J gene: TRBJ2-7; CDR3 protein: CASSPGTMKVYEQYF; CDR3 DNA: TGTGCCAGCAGTCCAGGGACTATGAAGGTATACGAGCAGTACTTC
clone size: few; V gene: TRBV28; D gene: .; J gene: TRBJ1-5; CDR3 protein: CASSRRDQPQHF; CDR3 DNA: TGTGCCAGCAGCCGCAGGGATCAGCCCCAGCATTTT
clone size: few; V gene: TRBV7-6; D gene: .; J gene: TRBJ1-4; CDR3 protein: CASSSGVGSNEKLFF; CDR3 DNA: TGTGCCAGCAGCTCCGGGGTGGGCTCTAATGAAAAACTGTTTTTT
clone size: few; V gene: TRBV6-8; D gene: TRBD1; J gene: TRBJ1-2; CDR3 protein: CASSPGQGRYGYTF; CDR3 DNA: TGTGCCAGCAGCCCAGGACAGGGGCGGTATGGCTACACCTTC
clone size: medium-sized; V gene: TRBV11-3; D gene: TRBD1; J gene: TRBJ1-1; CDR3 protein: CASSLTGLGNTEAFF; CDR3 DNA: TGTGCCAGCAGCTTGACAGGGCTGGGTAACACTGAAGCTTTCTTT
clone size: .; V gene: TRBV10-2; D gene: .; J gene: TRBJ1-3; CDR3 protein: CATLPRSGNTIYF; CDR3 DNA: TGCGCCACCCTTCCTCGCTCTGGAAACACCATATATTTT